The 12 T cell receptor beta chains given below trace back to one sample, sequenced in a study of blood T cell repertoires in COVID-19 (dated by TCRdb to 2020 to 2022). Libraries were prepared through the immunoSEQ multiplex PCR assay. TCRdb obtained this table from immuneACCESS and retained in-frame rearrangements with V and J assigned. These tables miss some clones; where compared with another copy, unresolved V genes account for less than half of the shortfall, and the remainder is unexplained. The sample records fewer than 200,000 clones, around 80% of which are singletons. 5.5% to 7.5% of the sample is held by the ten biggest clonotypes. The sequenced sample consisted of peripheral blood. These receptors were collected from a human donor in a cohort sampled during active COVID-19.

The chain uses TRBV7-9 and TRBJ2-7; 7 bases are a match to TRBD1. Losses at the gene ends were 5 bases for V and 0 bases for J; bases not matched to a gene: 4. The CDR3 spans 14 residues. Germline assignment: CDR1 SEHNR and CDR2 FQNEAQ (reference sequence). CDR3 sequence (DNA): TGTGCCAGCAGCATGGGACAGATCTCCTACGAGCAGTACTTC. It specifies CASSMGQISYEQYF.

The genes are TRBV6-5 and TRBJ1-4; TRBD1 matches at 8 bases. Germline-derived CDR1 and CDR2 are MNHEY and SVGAGI. Trimming at V came to 6 bases and at J to 5 bases, leaving 5 bases not matched to a gene. CDR3 length equals 14 residues. CDR3 protein: CASSRGQGNEKLFF. Here the CDR3 DNA reads TGTGCCAGCAGCCGAGGACAGGGCAATGAAAAACTGTTTTTT.

The chain employs TRBV19 and TRBJ1-2; 7 positions agree with TRBD1. The junction had 15 bases not matched to a gene; V was cut back by 7 bases and J by 4 bases. CDR1 is LNHDA and CDR2 is SQIVND in the germline V gene (reference sequence). This CDR3 is 16 amino acids long. CDR3: CASIGIGRGSGYGYTF. DNA of the CDR3: TGTGCCAGTATTGGGATTGGCAGGGGGAGTGGCTATGGCTACACCTTC.

The chain uses TRBV19 and TRBJ1-1; D is possibly TRBD1 (5 bases). V lost 3 bases to trimming and J lost 0 bases, with 11 bases between them. In germline, CDR1 is LNHDA, CDR2 SQIVND (reference sequence). The CDR3 length is 15 residues. The CDR3: CASSIQGSVNTEAFF. DNA of the CDR3: TGTGCCAGTAGTATTCAGGGCTCGGTGAACACTGAAGCTTTCTTT. Using reference TRBV19 and TRBJ1-1 for the parts outside the CDR3, the full variable domain is DGGITQSPKYLFRKEGQNVTLSCEQNLNHDAMYWYRQDPGQGLRLIYYSQIVNDFQKGDIAEGYSVSREKKESFPLTVTSAQKNPTAFYLCASSIQGSVNTEAFFGQGTRLTVV.

This chain uses TRBV12-3 or TRBV12-4 with TRBJ2-1, with no clear D. The CDR3 runs to 13 residues. V was trimmed by 2 bases and J by 8 bases, leaving 10 bases between them. The CDR3 DNA reads as TGTGCCAGCAGTTTAAGGAGTAACCATGAGCAGTTCTTC. It encodes CASSLRSNHEQFF.

The V call is TRBV19, the J call TRBJ1-2, with a tentative D call TRBD1 (6 bases). Trimming shortened V by 4 bases and J by 4 bases, and 13 bases separated the two germline ends. Per the germline V gene, CDR1 is LNHDA and CDR2 is SQIVND (reference sequence). CDR3 length: 14 residues. The CDR3 bases are TGTGCCAGTAGTAAGCAGGGGTCGGGCTATGGCTACACCTTC. The encoded protein is CASSKQGSGYGYTF.

The V and J genes are TRBV5-4 and TRBJ1-6, with a tentative D call TRBD1 (6 bases). The CDR3 sequence is 15 residues long. Germline loops: CDR1 SGHNT, CDR2 YYREEE (reference sequence). With 4 bases removed from V and 6 bases from J, the gap between germline ends came to 14 bases. The CDR3, as DNA: TGTGCCAGCAGCCCTAAACAGGGAGTTAATTCACCCCTCCACTTT. This gives the protein CASSPKQGVNSPLHF.

This chain links TRBV6-5 with TRBJ2-7; 7 bases agree with TRBD2. The germline CDR1 and CDR2 sequences are MNHEY and SVGAGI. This CDR3 has 14 residues. V trimming: 4 bases; J trimming: 2 bases; junction bases outside the gene matches: 5. This CDR3 is CASSSSGPPYEQYF. In DNA, the CDR3 is TGTGCCAGCAGTTCTAGCGGTCCCCCCTACGAGCAGTACTTC.

The CDR3 region has the DNA TGTGCCAGCAGCGGCAGGACAGGGCTCAATCAGCCCCAGCATTTT. This gives the protein CASSGRTGLNQPQHF. J is TRBJ1-5 and V is TRBV7-2; 8 bases map to TRBD1. Germline CDR1 reads SGHTA; CDR2 reads FQGNSA. Losses at the gene ends were 5 bases for V and 3 bases for J; bases not matched to a gene: 6. The CDR3 is made up of 15 amino acids.

The chain has TRBV18 and TRBJ1-5; weak D call: TRBD1 (6 bases). Germline CDR1 is KGHSH and CDR2 is LQKENI. The CDR3 spans 15 residues. V lost 2 bases and J 1 base, leaving 9 bases between the germline ends. This chain's CDR3 is CASSPGGGSNQPQHF. The CDR3 DNA is TGTGCCAGCTCACCAGGGGGCGGAAGCAATCAGCCCCAGCATTTT.

V and J are TRBV19 and TRBJ2-3; D perhaps matches TRBD1 (6 bases). Deletions cut 6 bases from V and 8 bases from J, with 15 bases between. The length of the CDR3 is 13 residues. Germline loops: CDR1 LNHDA, CDR2 SQIVND (reference sequence). The CDR3 sequence: CASRGQGRGTQYF. DNA of the CDR3: TGTGCCAGTAGAGGGCAGGGGAGAGGTACGCAGTATTTT.

The chain is built from TRBV14 and TRBJ2-3; possibly TRBD1 for D (6 bases). CDR1 SGHDN and CDR2 FVKESK come from the germline V gene. CDR3 size: 15 residues. V dropped 2 bases and J dropped 2 bases, with 11 bases sitting between them. The CDR3 loop reads CASSQRLGATDTQYF. CDR3 sequence (DNA): TGTGCCAGCAGCCAAAGGCTGGGGGCCACAGATACGCAGTATTTT.